The clone carrying this TCR beta chain was seen only once. This specimen belongs to a study of blood T cell repertoires in COVID-19. Study-wide context: The United States, Italy and Spain were the sources of the acute and convalescent COVID-19 samples. In each case, the material was cDNA or gDNA derived from T cells, B-cell-depleted T cells, or PBMCs.

Original processing notes: Reference gene primer amplification yielded estimated nucleated cell counts. Clones were read by immunoSEQ multiplex PCR, and TCRdb kept only the in-frame ones, dropping some. V and J calls and clone size are as listed in that table; D and trimming were resolved from the DNA. The repertoire holds around 150,000 clones, over 80% seen once, with 4.8% in the top ten. Trimming took 2 bases from V and 2 from J; bases not matched to a gene: 10. This CDR3 comprises 19 residues. Germline lookup yields CDR1 SEHNR and CDR2 FQNEAQ (reference sequence). During active infection, Seattle patients enrolled and were then monitored through disease.

The source is a man aged 30-40 years with COVID-19, enrolled during active disease. The chain couples TRBV7-9 to TRBJ2-7; 15 bases agree with TRBD2. Sequenced material: peripheral blood. CDR3 DNA: TGTGCCAGCAGCTTACTTGGGACTAGCGGGGGGAGAGCAGCCTACGAGCAGTACTTC. Its protein is CASSLLGTSGGRAAYEQYF.